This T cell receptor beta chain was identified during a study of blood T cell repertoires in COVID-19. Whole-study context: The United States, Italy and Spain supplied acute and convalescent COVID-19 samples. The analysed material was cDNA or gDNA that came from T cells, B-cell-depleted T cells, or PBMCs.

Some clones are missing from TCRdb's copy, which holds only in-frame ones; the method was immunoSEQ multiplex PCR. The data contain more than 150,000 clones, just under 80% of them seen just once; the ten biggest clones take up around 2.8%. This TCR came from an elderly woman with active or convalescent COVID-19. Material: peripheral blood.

In DNA form, the CDR3 reads TGTGCCAGCACCCAAAAGGGAGGGATTATCGCCATATATTTT. Amino acids: CASTQKGGIIAIYF. The chain combines TRBV7-8 with TRBJ1-3; D call uncertain. The CDR3 has 14 amino acids. Germline CDR1 and CDR2: SGHVS and FQNEAQ. V dropped 7 bases and J dropped 11 bases, with 21 bases sitting between them.